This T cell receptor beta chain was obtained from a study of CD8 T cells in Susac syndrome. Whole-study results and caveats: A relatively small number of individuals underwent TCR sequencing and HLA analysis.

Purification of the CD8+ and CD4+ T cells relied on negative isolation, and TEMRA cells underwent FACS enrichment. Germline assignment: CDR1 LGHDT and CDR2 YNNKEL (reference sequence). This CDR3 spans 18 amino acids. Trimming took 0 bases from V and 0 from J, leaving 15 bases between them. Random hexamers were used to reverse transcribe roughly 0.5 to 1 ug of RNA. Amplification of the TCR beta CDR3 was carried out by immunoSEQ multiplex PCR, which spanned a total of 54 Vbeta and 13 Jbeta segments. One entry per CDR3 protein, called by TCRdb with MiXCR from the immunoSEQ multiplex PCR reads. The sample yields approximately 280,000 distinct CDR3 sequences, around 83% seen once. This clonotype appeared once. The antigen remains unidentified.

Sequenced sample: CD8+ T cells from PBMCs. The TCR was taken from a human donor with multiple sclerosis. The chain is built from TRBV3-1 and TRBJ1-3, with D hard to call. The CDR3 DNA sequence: TGTGCCAGCAGCCAAGACTTGCGGACCGACGACTCTGGAAACACCATATATTTT. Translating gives CASSQDLRTDDSGNTIYF.